This TCR beta chain was identified in a study of identical twins. In this sample, this clonotype turned up a few times. The authors used template switching to add a universal primer site and gave cDNA unique molecular identifiers. Using its own MiXCR run on the 5' RACE reads, TCRdb lists one record per CDR3 protein. Of 1.5 million to 2 million distinct CDR3 sequences in the sample, 25% to 35% were seen once. The CDR3 runs to 13 residues. Germline CDR1 is LGHDT and CDR2 is YNNKEL (reference sequence). Trimming stripped 6 bases from V and 9 bases from J, with 12 bases between. Material: cord blood. The source is a newborn girl in good health. This rearrangement joins TRBV3-1 to TRBJ1-6, with D possibly TRBD1 on 6 matching bases. The CDR3 coding sequence is TGTGCCAGCAGTCCAGGGGACTTTTCACCCCTCCACTTT. As protein: CASSPGDFSPLHF.